These 16 T cell receptor beta chains originate from one sample sequenced in a study of shared clonotypes between healthy human individuals. Produced via immunoSEQ multiplex PCR; TCRdb's table is partial and in-frame only. This sample has approximately 1,000,000 clones; roughly 80% occur once, and the top ten carry 0.7% to 0.95%. The sequenced sample consisted of memory CD4+ T cells from PBMCs. Documented subset: CD45RA-negative fraction. The receptor set was obtained from a young man in good health. Some clones in this sample may be carry-over from other donors' samples.

In DNA form, the CDR3 reads TGTGCCACCTCCGGGACTAGCGGGAGTATGGCGCAGTTCTTC. Amino acid sequence: CATSGTSGSMAQFF. The V call is TRBV15, the J call TRBJ2-1, with 14 nucleotides matching TRBD2. Germline CDR1 reads LNHNV; CDR2 reads YYDKDF (reference sequence). This CDR3 region has 14 residues. V lost 8 bases and J lost 12; bases outside the gene matches: 9.

The chain employs TRBV9 and TRBJ2-2, with TRBD2 matching 8 bases. In germline, CDR1 is SGDLS, CDR2 YYNGEE. The CDR3 runs 15 residues. J was trimmed by 2 bases and V by 4 bases; bases with no gene match: 4. CDR3: CASSLTSANTGELFF. The CDR3 DNA is TGTGCCAGCAGCTTGACTAGCGCAAACACCGGGGAGCTGTTTTTT.

The chain joins TRBV18 to TRBJ1-1; D remains unclear. Germline assignment: CDR1 KGHSH and CDR2 LQKENI. V was clipped by 1 base and J by 4 bases, with 10 bases between them. This CDR3 is built from 14 residues. The CDR3 DNA sequence: TGTGCCAGCTCACCACAGGACGGACGCACTGAAGCTTTCTTT. This translates into CASSPQDGRTEAFF.

This clone has only a few counts. The rearrangement uses TRBV10-3 and TRBJ2-1; 8 positions match TRBD1. Germline lookup yields CDR1 ENHRY and CDR2 SYGVKD. The ends lost 3 bases at V and 3 bases at J; junction bases unmatched: 4. This CDR3 has 15 residues. The CDR3 protein is CAISDSGGLYNEQFF. The CDR3 DNA follows: TGTGCCATCAGTGATTCAGGGGGCCTCTACAATGAGCAGTTCTTC.

The gene calls are TRBV6-1 and TRBJ1-4, with 12 bases lining up with TRBD1. With 3 bases clipped from V and 5 bases from J, the junction kept 10 bases outside the gene matches. The V gene's germline CDR1 is MNHNS and CDR2 SASEGT. The CDR3 contains 18 residues. The CDR3 sequence is CASSDGTGGNIGNEKLFF. For the CDR3, the DNA is TGTGCCAGCAGTGATGGGACAGGGGGCAATATCGGAAATGAAAAACTGTTTTTT.

The chain couples TRBV11-2 to TRBJ2-7; D is unclear. Trimming removed 5 bases at V and 0 bases at J, with 14 bases between. CDR3 length: 15 amino acids. From germline, CDR1 is SGHAT and CDR2 FQNNGV. Here the CDR3 DNA reads TGTGCCAGCAGCCATCCGACGGGCCGCTCCTACGAGCAGTACTTC. Amino acids: CASSHPTGRSYEQYF.

The CDR3 DNA is TGTGCCAGCAGCCCGACTGGCCCTGACAATGAGCAGTTCTTC. This sequence encodes CASSPTGPDNEQFF. V is TRBV4-2 and J is TRBJ2-1, with D unresolved. The V gene's germline CDR1 is LGHNA and CDR2 YNFKEQ. The CDR3 length is 14 residues. Trimming took off 4 bases at V and 5 bases at J, with 12 bases between the two ends.

This chain uses TRBV30 with TRBJ2-1; D is unclear. CDR3 length: 12 residues. Trimming removed 5 bases from V and 3 bases from J, with 8 bases in between. Germline-derived CDR1 and CDR2 are GTSNPN and SVGIG (reference sequence). DNA of the CDR3: TGTGCCTGGGCCGGCAACTACAATGAGCAGTTCTTC. Residues: CAWAGNYNEQFF.

The rearrangement links TRBV6-5 to TRBJ1-1; D is perhaps TRBD1 (6 bases). Germline loops: CDR1 MNHEY, CDR2 SVGAGI. Trimming removed 10 bases from V and 1 base from J, with 19 bases in between. The CDR3 loop spans 15 amino acids. The CDR3 DNA follows: TGTGCCACCAAAATAGGGGGGGGGACGAACACTGAAGCTTTCTTT. The encoded protein is CATKIGGGTNTEAFF.

This clone has a single count. V is TRBV6-4 and J is TRBJ2-1, with 9 bases aligning to TRBD2. V lost 4 bases to trimming and J lost 7 bases; unmatched junction nucleotides: 8. There are 15 residues in the CDR3. CDR1 is MRHNA, CDR2 SNTAGT, per germline. The CDR3 protein is CASSVQAGGWNEQFF. In DNA form, the CDR3 reads TGTGCCAGCAGTGTCCAAGCGGGAGGCTGGAATGAGCAGTTCTTC.

The chain is built from TRBV11-2 and TRBJ2-1, with 9 bases identical to TRBD2. The ends lost 3 bases at V and 7 bases at J; junction bases unmatched: 7. The germline V gene has CDR1 SGHAT and CDR2 FQNNGV. There are 15 residues in the CDR3. The CDR3 nucleotides are TGTGCCAGCAGCTTTACGTTAGCGGGAGCAAATGAGCAGTTCTTC. Encoded protein: CASSFTLAGANEQFF. The variable domain in full, completed from reference TRBV11-2 and TRBJ2-1, reads EAGVAQSPRYKIIEKRQSVAFWCNPISGHATLYWYQQILGQGPKLLIQFQNNGVVDDSQLPKDRFSAERLKGVDSTLKIQPAKLEDSAVYLCASSFTLAGANEQFFGPGTRLTVL.

CDR3 nucleotide sequence: TGCGCCAGCAGCTTTAGGAATACGCAGTATTTT. It translates to CASSFRNTQYF. The rearrangement joins TRBV5-1 to TRBJ2-3; D is uncertain. Trimming cost V 2 bases and J 7 bases, with 5 bases left between them. The length of the CDR3 is 11 residues. CDR1 SGHRS and CDR2 YFSETQ come from the germline V gene.

The rearrangement joins TRBV5-6 to TRBJ2-3; 12 bases are shared with TRBD2. Germline CDR1 reads SGHDT; CDR2 reads YYEEEE. Losses at the gene ends were 4 bases for V and 7 bases for J; bases not matched to a gene: 7. The CDR3 is made up of 15 amino acids. The DNA for the CDR3 is TGTGCCAGCAGCGCGACTAGCGGGAGAAGGAATACGCAGTATTTT. Protein product: CASSATSGRRNTQYF.

The rearrangement links TRBV19 to TRBJ2-2, with 9 bases lining up with TRBD1. Germline values: CDR1 LNHDA, CDR2 SQIVND (reference sequence). The CDR3 totals 17 residues. The V segment lost 3 bases and the J segment 4 bases; nucleotides outside the gene matches: 9. The CDR3 coding sequence is TGTGCCAGTAGTATGCGAGGACAGGGGTCTTCCACCGGGGAGCTGTTTTTT. Amino acids: CASSMRGQGSSTGELFF. Drawing the rest from reference TRBV19 and TRBJ2-2, the complete variable domain is DGGITQSPKYLFRKEGQNVTLSCEQNLNHDAMYWYRQDPGQGLRLIYYSQIVNDFQKGDIAEGYSVSREKKESFPLTVTSAQKNPTAFYLCASSMRGQGSSTGELFFGEGSRLTVL.

This clone was seen just once. The chain has TRBV18 and TRBJ1-1, with a weak D call TRBD1 (6 bases). Germline V lookup: CDR1 KGHSH, CDR2 LQKENI. V was clipped by 2 bases and J by 1 base, with 11 bases between them. The CDR3 sequence is 15 residues long. The CDR3 is CASSPLQGRNTEAFF. In nucleotides, the CDR3 is TGTGCCAGCTCACCATTGCAGGGGAGGAACACTGAAGCTTTCTTT.

The chain is built from TRBV19 and TRBJ2-1; D ambiguous. Looked up from germline, CDR1 is LNHDA and CDR2 is SQIVND (reference sequence). V was shortened by 5 bases and J by 0 bases, with 11 bases between the two germline ends. The CDR3 has 15 amino acids. The CDR3 protein is CASSEERYSYNEQFF. The DNA for the CDR3 is TGTGCCAGTAGTGAGGAGCGTTACTCCTACAATGAGCAGTTCTTC.